Described below is a single T cell receptor beta chain sequence and its context. This record belongs to a study of CD8 T cells in Susac syndrome. CDR1 and CDR2 from the germline V gene are SGHVS and FNYEAQ. V lost 8 bases to trimming and J lost 5 bases, with 10 bases between them. There are 11 residues in the CDR3. Reverse transcription used about 0.5 to 1 ug RNA and random hexamers. Coverage of TCR beta CDR3 amplification by immunoSEQ multiplex PCR extended to 54 Vbeta and 13 Jbeta. Via MiXCR, TCRdb re-called the immunoSEQ multiplex PCR reads, giving one row per CDR3 protein. The table lists roughly 150,000 distinct CDR3 sequences, less than 97% of them singletons. TCR beta sequencing covered blood CD8+ and CD4+ T cells. The multiple sclerosis controls comprised treatment-naive patients whose relapsing-remitting disease was stable or active. TEMRA cells underwent FACS enrichment and CD8+ and CD4+ T cells underwent negative isolation.

The genes are TRBV7-6 and TRBJ2-7; D gene unclear. The source of this sequence is a human donor with multiple sclerosis. The sequenced material came from CD8+ T cells from PBMCs. The CDR3, as DNA: TGTGCCAGCGGGTTAGTGGACGAGCAGTACGTC. Its protein product is CASGLVDEQYV.